This is a list of T cell receptor beta chains from one sample in a study of blood T cells in healthy people across ages. One entry per CDR3 protein results from TCRdb running MiXCR on the 5' RACE reads. The table lists 1.6 million or so distinct CDR3 sequences, about 31% of them singletons, with around 10% in the top ten. Sequencing input: blood. These TCRs come from a young woman in good health. CDR3s include the opening cysteine and the closing phenylalanine or tryptophan. D genes are given only for firm matches. Clone size is stated in some rows and not others, as once, few, many or a class when expanded.

TRBJ2-3 | TRBV20-1 | NA | NA | CSARDLSGLTLTDTQYF | TGCAGTGCTAGAGATCTGTCGGGGTTGACCCTCACAGATACGCAGTATTTT
TRBJ2-2 | TRBV6-5 | TRBD2 | NA | CASSSRPGLAGRTGELFF | TGTGCCAGCAGTTCCCGCCCGGGACTAGCGGGAAGGACCGGGGAGCTGTTTTTT
TRBJ2-3 | TRBV5-6 | NA | NA | CASSWGGGATDTQYF | TGTGCCAGCAGTTGGGGGGGCGGGGCCACAGATACGCAGTATTTT
TRBJ2-3 | TRBV9 | NA | once | CTSSVADIDADTQYF | TGTACCAGCAGCGTAGCGGACATCGACGCAGATACGCAGTATTTT
TRBJ2-7 | TRBV12-5 | TRBD1 | once | CASGSQLDRTYEQYF | TGTGCTAGTGGTTCCCAACTGGACAGGACCTACGAGCAGTACTTC
TRBJ1-2 | TRBV5-1 | NA | few | CASSQRAGPPISGYTF | TGCGCCAGCAGTCAACGAGCCGGGCCCCCCATCAGCGGCTACACCTTC
TRBJ1-5 | TRBV20-1 | NA | NA | CSAKDKISNQPQHF | TGCAGTGCTAAAGACAAGATTAGCAATCAGCCCCAGCATTTT
TRBJ2-3 | TRBV6-2/TRBV6-3 | TRBD2 | once | CASSYVLAARHTDTQYF | TGTGCCAGCAGTTACGTACTAGCGGCGAGGCACACAGATACGCAGTATTTT
TRBJ2-1 | TRBV24-1 | TRBD2 | NA | CATSEAGGQNYNEQFF | TGTGCCACCAGTGAAGCGGGAGGGCAAAACTACAATGAGCAGTTCTTC
TRBJ2-7 | TRBV7-2 | NA | NA | CASSFYPDSSYEQYF | TGTGCCAGCAGCTTTTACCCCGACAGCTCCTACGAGCAGTACTTC
TRBJ2-3 | TRBV12-3/TRBV12-4 | NA | few | CASIQAGQGTDTQYF | TGTGCCAGCATCCAAGCAGGCCAGGGCACAGATACGCAGTATTTT
TRBJ2-1 | TRBV29-1 | NA | NA | CSVGLPNTGNYNEQFF | TGCAGCGTTGGGCTCCCTAATACAGGCAACTACAATGAGCAGTTCTTC
TRBJ2-5 | TRBV4-1 | NA | many | CASSQEGLEGTQYF | TGCGCCAGCAGCCAAGAGGGCCTTGAGGGGACCCAGTACTTC
TRBJ2-7 | TRBV5-5 | TRBD1 | few | CASSSGTGATYEQYF | TGTGCCAGCAGCTCCGGGACAGGGGCGACCTACGAGCAGTACTTC
TRBJ2-1 | TRBV14 | NA | NA | CASSQDEGPYNEQFF | TGTGCCAGCAGCCAAGACGAGGGGCCCTACAATGAGCAGTTCTTC
TRBJ2-1 | TRBV13 | TRBD1 | NA | CASTQTGNNEQFF | TGTGCCAGCACCCAGACAGGGAACAATGAGCAGTTCTTC
TRBJ2-5 | TRBV7-8 | TRBD1 | NA | CASSFRGRGRETQYF | TGTGCCAGCAGCTTCCGGGGCAGGGGGAGAGAGACCCAGTACTTC
TRBJ1-2 | TRBV5-1 | NA | NA | CASSLAVDYGYTF | TGCGCCAGCAGCTTGGCCGTAGACTATGGCTACACCTTC
TRBJ2-3 | TRBV5-1 | TRBD2 | NA | CASSLASGSIYTQYF | TGCGCCAGCAGCTTGGCCAGCGGGAGTATCTATACGCAGTATTTT
TRBJ2-7 | TRBV5-1 | NA | few | CASSLGSHAEQYF | TGCGCCAGCAGCTTGGGTAGTCACGCCGAGCAGTACTTC
TRBJ2-1 | TRBV12-3/TRBV12-4 | TRBD1 | NA | CASSRTTGFDNEQFF | TGTGCCAGCAGCAGAACGACAGGGTTTGACAATGAGCAGTTCTTC
TRBJ2-7 | TRBV15 | TRBD2 | few | CATSDGSGLASHEQYF | TGTGCCACCAGCGACGGGAGTGGACTAGCGAGCCACGAGCAGTACTTC
TRBJ1-6 | TRBV7-9 | NA | NA | CASSSDYSPLHF | TGTGCCAGCAGTTCAGATTATTCACCCCTCCACTTT
TRBJ1-5 | TRBV5-5 | TRBD1 | once | CASSYLTGGQPQHF | TGTGCCAGCAGTTATCTTACAGGGGGTCAGCCCCAGCATTTT
TRBJ1-1 | TRBV20-1 | NA | NA | CSARSGGQAGQAFF | TGCAGTGCTAGGTCGGGGGGCCAAGCAGGCCAAGCTTTCTTT
TRBJ2-7 | TRBV2 | TRBD1 | few | CASSVRQGYEQYF | TGTGCCAGCAGTGTAAGACAGGGCTACGAGCAGTACTTC
TRBJ2-3 | TRBV7-3 | TRBD2 | NA | CAGSLSGRGTDTQYF | TGTGCCGGCAGCCTGAGCGGGAGAGGGACAGATACGCAGTATTTT
TRBJ2-7 | TRBV11-1 | NA | NA | CASSLVAGARGYEQYF | TGTGCCAGCAGCTTAGTCGCGGGGGCGCGTGGCTACGAGCAGTACTTC
TRBJ2-1 | TRBV12-3/TRBV12-4 | NA | NA | CASRKGVYEQFF | TGTGCCAGCCGAAAGGGGGTCTATGAGCAGTTCTTC
TRBJ2-1 | TRBV11-2 | TRBD1 | NA | CASTKGQGSYNEQFF | TGTGCCAGCACCAAAGGACAGGGAAGTTACAATGAGCAGTTCTTC
TRBJ2-5 | TRBV30 | TRBD2 | NA | CAWGVAGETQYF | TGTGCCTGGGGTGTAGCGGGGGAGACCCAGTACTTC
TRBJ2-3 | TRBV12-3/TRBV12-4 | NA | NA | CASSLHWGATQYF | TGTGCCAGCAGTCTGCACTGGGGAGCTACGCAGTATTTT
TRBJ2-1 | TRBV27 | TRBD2 | NA | CASSYYGTNPEAEQFF | TGTGCCAGCAGTTACTACGGGACTAATCCGGAGGCTGAGCAGTTCTTC
TRBJ2-7 | TRBV9 | NA | NA | CASSVGSHAGSYEQYF | TGTGCCAGCAGCGTAGGGTCGCACGCAGGTTCCTACGAGCAGTACTTC
TRBJ2-1 | TRBV7-6 | NA | few | CASSLVAGLGYNEQFF | TGTGCCAGCAGCTTAGTCGCTGGGCTCGGTTACAATGAGCAGTTCTTC
TRBJ2-2 | TRBV2 | NA | NA | CASGQNPTGELFF | TGTGCCAGCGGACAGAATCCTACCGGGGAGCTGTTTTTT
TRBJ2-2 | TRBV4-1 | NA | NA | CASSQGRGGRTGELFF | TGCGCCAGCAGCCAGGGAAGGGGGGGGCGCACCGGGGAGCTGTTTTTT
TRBJ1-2 | TRBV25-1 | NA | NA | CASSLTGFQGYTF | TGTGCCAGCAGTTTGACGGGGTTTCAGGGCTACACCTTC
TRBJ1-2 | TRBV5-6 | NA | NA | CASSPPNSPGYGYTF | TGTGCCAGCAGCCCTCCCAACAGTCCAGGGTATGGCTACACCTTC
TRBJ1-5 | TRBV20-1 | NA | NA | CSAPSGGSGNQPQHF | TGCAGTGCTCCTTCGGGAGGGTCGGGCAATCAGCCCCAGCATTTT
TRBJ2-7 | TRBV2 | NA | NA | CASSEVADAFEQYF | TGTGCCAGCAGTGAAGTAGCGGACGCATTCGAGCAGTACTTC
TRBJ2-1 | TRBV28 | TRBD2 | few | CASSTKRERAYNEQFF | TGTGCCAGCAGTACCAAGCGGGAGAGGGCCTACAATGAGCAGTTCTTC
TRBJ2-7 | TRBV6-5 | NA | NA | CASSYRPLSPLGYEQYF | TGTGCCAGCAGTTACCGCCCACTTAGCCCCCTCGGCTACGAGCAGTACTTC
TRBJ1-1 | TRBV2 | TRBD1 | few | CASSRGGTGRRDGEAFF | TGTGCCAGCAGCCGAGGAGGGACAGGGCGCCGCGACGGAGAAGCTTTCTTT
TRBJ2-7 | TRBV7-9 | TRBD2 | NA | CASSSISGGSCEQYF | TGTGCCAGCAGCTCAATAAGCGGGGGGTCCTGCGAGCAGTACTTC
TRBJ2-1 | TRBV6-1 | TRBD2 | few | CASKEREPNEQFF | TGTGCCAGCAAAGAGCGGGAGCCAAATGAGCAGTTCTTC
TRBJ2-7 | TRBV27 | TRBD2 | NA | CASSPLTTSQREQYF | TGTGCCAGCAGCCCACTCACGACTAGCCAGCGCGAGCAGTACTTC
TRBJ2-3 | TRBV6-1 | TRBD2 | few | CASSEDPRGSSTDTQYF | TGTGCCAGCAGTGAAGATCCTCGCGGGAGCAGCACAGATACGCAGTATTTT
TRBJ2-1 | TRBV28 | TRBD2 | few | CASRPISGRGDNEQFF | TGTGCCAGCAGACCAATTAGCGGGAGGGGAGACAATGAGCAGTTCTTC
TRBJ2-5 | TRBV7-9 | TRBD1 | few | CASSPAAAGGKRKTQYF | TGTGCCAGCAGCCCCGCCGCCGCAGGGGGCAAGAGAAAGACCCAGTACTTC
TRBJ1-5 | TRBV6-1 | NA | NA | CASRVIEGFNQPQHF | TGTGCCAGCAGGGTAATCGAGGGTTTCAATCAGCCCCAGCATTTT
TRBJ2-1 | TRBV15 | TRBD1 | NA | CATSRVAVRDRGAHEQFF | TGTGCCACCAGCAGAGTTGCTGTCCGGGACAGGGGGGCTCATGAGCAGTTCTTC
TRBJ1-1 | TRBV10-3 | TRBD1 | few | CAISDKGGRNTEAFF | TGTGCCATCAGTGATAAAGGGGGCAGGAACACTGAAGCTTTCTTT
TRBJ2-4 | TRBV20-1 | NA | NA | CSARASVDFDIQYF | TGCAGTGCTAGAGCTTCGGTGGATTTTGACATTCAGTACTTC
TRBJ2-2 | TRBV24-1 | NA | few | CATSDSGLTGELFF | TGTGCCACCAGTGATTCAGGACTCACCGGGGAGCTGTTTTTT